This TCR beta chain was recovered during a study of control samples from healthy donors and cancer patients. Method: immunoSEQ multiplex PCR; TCRdb's copy keeps in-frame clones and lacks some. The table has about 82,000 clones, 80% to 90% seen once. V lost 8 bases and J lost 0, with 11 bases in between. The CDR3 runs 14 residues. Germline CDR1 is WSHSY and CDR2 is SAAADI. Input material: blood. The chain has TRBV10-2 and TRBJ1-5; no clear D. The sequence was collected from a man aged 50 to 59 in good health. CDR3 coding DNA: TGCGCCAGCGCTTCTGCTGATAGCAATCAGCCCCAGCATTTT. This gives the protein CASASADSNQPQHF.